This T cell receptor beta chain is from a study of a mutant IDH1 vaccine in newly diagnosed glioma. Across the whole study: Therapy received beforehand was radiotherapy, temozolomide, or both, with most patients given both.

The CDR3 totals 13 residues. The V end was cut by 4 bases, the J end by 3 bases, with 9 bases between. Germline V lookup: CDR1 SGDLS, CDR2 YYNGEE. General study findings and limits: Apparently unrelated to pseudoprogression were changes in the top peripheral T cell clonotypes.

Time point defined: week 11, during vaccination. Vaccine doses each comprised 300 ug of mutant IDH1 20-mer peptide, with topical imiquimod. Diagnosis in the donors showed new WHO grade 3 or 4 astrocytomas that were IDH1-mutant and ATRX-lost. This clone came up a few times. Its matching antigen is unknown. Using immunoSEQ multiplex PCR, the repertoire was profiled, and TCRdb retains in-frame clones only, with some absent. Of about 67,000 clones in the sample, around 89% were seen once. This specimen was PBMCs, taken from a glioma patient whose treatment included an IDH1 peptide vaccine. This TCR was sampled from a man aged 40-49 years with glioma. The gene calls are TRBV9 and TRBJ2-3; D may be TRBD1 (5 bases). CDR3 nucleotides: TGTGCCAGCAGCACCCGACAGACAGATACGCAGTATTTT. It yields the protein CASSTRQTDTQYF. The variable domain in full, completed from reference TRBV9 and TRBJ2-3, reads DSGVTQTPKHLITATGQRVTLRCSPRSGDLSVYWYQQSLDQGLQFLIQYYNGEERAKGNILERFSAQQFPDLHSELNLSSLELGDSALYFCASSTRQTDTQYFGPGTRLTVL.